This T cell receptor beta chain comes out of a study of T cell responses to AZD1222 COVID-19 vaccine. Study-wide results and limits: Researchers took repertoire samples only after the peak T cell response had come. CD4 TCRs covered the whole spike, strongest at regions 160-218 and 743-854.

The CDR3 sequence is 18 residues long. As for this clone: What it binds is unknown.

Data came from immunoSEQ multiplex PCR; TCRdb stores just in-frame clones and leaves some out. The sample shows some 110,000 clones, about 90% of them seen only once. The starting material was peripheral blood, obtained on day 0 of AZD1222 vaccination. The chain links TRBV1 to TRBJ1-2. TRBV1 is listed as a pseudogene. The TCR was taken from an adult in good health. The CDR3 region is CTSSQEDGGDRPIVGYTF. The CDR3 DNA reads TGCACCAGCAGCCAAGAGGACGGGGGAGACAGGCCAATTGTTGGCTACACCTTC.